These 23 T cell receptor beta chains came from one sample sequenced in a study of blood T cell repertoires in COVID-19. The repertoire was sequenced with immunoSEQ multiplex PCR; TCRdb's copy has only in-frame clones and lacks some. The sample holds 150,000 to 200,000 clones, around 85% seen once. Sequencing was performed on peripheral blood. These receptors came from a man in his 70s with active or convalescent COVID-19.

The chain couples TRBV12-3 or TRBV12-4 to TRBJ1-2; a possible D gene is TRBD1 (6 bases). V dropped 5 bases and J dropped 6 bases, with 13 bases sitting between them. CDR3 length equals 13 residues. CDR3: CASSIRTANGYTF. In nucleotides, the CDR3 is TGTGCCAGCAGTATCCGGACAGCTAATGGCTACACCTTC.

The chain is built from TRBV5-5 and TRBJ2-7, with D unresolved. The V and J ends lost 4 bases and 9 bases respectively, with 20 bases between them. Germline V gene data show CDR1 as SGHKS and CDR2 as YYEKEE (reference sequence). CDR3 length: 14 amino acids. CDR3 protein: CASSPDSLLRVQYF. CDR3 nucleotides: TGTGCCAGCAGCCCAGACTCACTACTACGAGTGCAGTACTTC.

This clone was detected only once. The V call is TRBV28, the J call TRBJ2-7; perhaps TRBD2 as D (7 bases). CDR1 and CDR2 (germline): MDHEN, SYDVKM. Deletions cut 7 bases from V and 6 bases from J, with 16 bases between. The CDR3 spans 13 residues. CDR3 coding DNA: TGTGCCAGCATCCTCAGGGGAGGGGGCGAGCAGTACTTC. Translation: CASILRGGGEQYF.

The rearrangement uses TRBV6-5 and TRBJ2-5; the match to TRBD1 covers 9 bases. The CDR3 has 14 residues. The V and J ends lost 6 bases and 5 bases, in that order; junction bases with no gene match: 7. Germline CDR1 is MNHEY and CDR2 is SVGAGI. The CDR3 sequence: CASRNRGPGETQYF. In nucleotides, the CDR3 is TGTGCCAGCAGGAACAGGGGGCCGGGGGAGACCCAGTACTTC.

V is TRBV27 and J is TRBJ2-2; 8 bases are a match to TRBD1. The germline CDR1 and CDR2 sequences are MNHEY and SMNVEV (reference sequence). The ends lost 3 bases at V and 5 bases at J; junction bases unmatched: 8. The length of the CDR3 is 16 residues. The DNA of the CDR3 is TGTGCCAGCAGTTTGGGCAGGGGGCTAATAACCGGGGAGCTGTTTTTT. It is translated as CASSLGRGLITGELFF.

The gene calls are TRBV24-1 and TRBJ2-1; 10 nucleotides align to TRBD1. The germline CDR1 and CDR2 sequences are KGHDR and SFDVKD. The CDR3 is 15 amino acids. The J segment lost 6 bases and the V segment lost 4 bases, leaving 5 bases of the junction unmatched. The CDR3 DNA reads TGTGCCACCAGTGACCCCTGGACAGGGGGCAATGAGCAGTTCTTC. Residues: CATSDPWTGGNEQFF.

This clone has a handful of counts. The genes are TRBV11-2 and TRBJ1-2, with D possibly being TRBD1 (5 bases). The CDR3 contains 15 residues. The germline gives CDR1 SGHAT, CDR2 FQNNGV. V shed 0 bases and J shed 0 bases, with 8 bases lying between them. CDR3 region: CASSLEVTANYGYTF. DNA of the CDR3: TGTGCCAGCAGCTTAGAGGTGACAGCTAACTATGGCTACACCTTC.

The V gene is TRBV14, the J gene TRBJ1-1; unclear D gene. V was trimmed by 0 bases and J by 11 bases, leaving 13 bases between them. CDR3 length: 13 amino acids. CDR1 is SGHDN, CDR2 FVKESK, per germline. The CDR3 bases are TGTGCCAGCAGCCAAGATCTACGGGTTGAGGCTTTCTTT. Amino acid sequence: CASSQDLRVEAFF.

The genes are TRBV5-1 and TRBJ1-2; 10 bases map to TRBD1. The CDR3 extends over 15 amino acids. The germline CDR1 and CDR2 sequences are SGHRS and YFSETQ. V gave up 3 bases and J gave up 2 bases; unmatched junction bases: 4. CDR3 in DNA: TGCGCCAGCAGCTGGGACAGGGGAGGAAACTATGGCTACACCTTC. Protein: CASSWDRGGNYGYTF. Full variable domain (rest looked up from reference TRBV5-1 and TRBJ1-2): KAGVTQTPRYLIKTRGQQVTLSCSPISGHRSVSWYQQTPGQGLQFLFEYFSETQRNKGNFPGRFSGRQFSNSRSEMNVSTLELGDSALYLCASSWDRGGNYGYTFGSGTRLTVV.

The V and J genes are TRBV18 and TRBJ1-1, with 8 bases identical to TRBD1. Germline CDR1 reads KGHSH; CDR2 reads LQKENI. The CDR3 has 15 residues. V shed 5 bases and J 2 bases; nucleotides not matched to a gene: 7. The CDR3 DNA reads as TGTGCCAGCTCATCTTTACAGGGGGGTAACACTGAAGCTTTCTTT. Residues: CASSSLQGGNTEAFF.

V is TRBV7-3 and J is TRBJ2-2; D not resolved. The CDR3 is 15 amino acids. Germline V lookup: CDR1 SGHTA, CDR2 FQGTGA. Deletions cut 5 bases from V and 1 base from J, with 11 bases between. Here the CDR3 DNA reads TGTGCCAGCAGCCGTAATACAGAGAACACCGGGGAGCTGTTTTTT. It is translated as CASSRNTENTGELFF.

The CDR3 nucleotides read TGTGCCAGCTCACCACGGGGTCCGGGAGCAACTAATGAAAAACTGTTTTTT. It yields the protein CASSPRGPGATNEKLFF. This chain links TRBV18 with TRBJ1-4; no reliable D call. Trimming stripped 1 base from V and 0 bases from J, with 12 bases between. The CDR3 contains 17 residues. Germline CDR1 reads KGHSH; CDR2 reads LQKENI.

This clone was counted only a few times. CDR3 sequence (DNA): TGTGCCAGCAGGGGCGACTCGGGGGCGCAGTATTTT. Its protein is CASRGDSGAQYF. J is TRBJ2-3 and V is TRBV6-5, with D maybe TRBD2 (6 bases). This CDR3 has 12 amino acids. CDR1 and CDR2 (germline): MNHEY, SVGAGI. V lost 6 bases, J lost 10 bases, and 14 bases lay in between.

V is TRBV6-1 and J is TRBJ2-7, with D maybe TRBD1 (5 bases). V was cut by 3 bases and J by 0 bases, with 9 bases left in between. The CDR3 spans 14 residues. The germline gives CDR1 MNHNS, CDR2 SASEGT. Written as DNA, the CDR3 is TGTGCCAGCAGTGATACGGACACCTCCTACGAGCAGTACTTC. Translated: CASSDTDTSYEQYF.

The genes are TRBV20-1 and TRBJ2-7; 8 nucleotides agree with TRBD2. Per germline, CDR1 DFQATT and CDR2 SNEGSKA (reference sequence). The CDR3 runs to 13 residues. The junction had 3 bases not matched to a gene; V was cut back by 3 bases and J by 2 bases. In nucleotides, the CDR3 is TGCAGTGCTAGTAAGCGGGGGCCCTACGAGCAGTACTTC. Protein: CSASKRGPYEQYF.

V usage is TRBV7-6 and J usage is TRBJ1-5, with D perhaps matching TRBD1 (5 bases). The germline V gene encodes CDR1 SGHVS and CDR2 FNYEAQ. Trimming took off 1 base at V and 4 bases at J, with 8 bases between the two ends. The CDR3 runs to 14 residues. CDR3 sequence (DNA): TGTGCCAGCAGCTTAGGCAGGGTAAATCAGCCCCAGCATTTT. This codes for CASSLGRVNQPQHF.

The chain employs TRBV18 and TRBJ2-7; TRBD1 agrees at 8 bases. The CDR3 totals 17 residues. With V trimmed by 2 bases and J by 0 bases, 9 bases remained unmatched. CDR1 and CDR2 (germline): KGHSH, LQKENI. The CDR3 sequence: CASSPSTGAISSYEQYF. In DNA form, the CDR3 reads TGTGCCAGCTCACCATCGACAGGGGCCATCAGCTCCTACGAGCAGTACTTC. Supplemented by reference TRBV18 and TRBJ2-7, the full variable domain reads NAGVMQNPRHLVRRRGQEARLRCSPMKGHSHVYWYRQLPEEGLKFMVYLQKENIIDESGMPKERFSAEFPKEGPSILRIQQVVRGDSAAYFCASSPSTGAISSYEQYFGPGTRLTVT.

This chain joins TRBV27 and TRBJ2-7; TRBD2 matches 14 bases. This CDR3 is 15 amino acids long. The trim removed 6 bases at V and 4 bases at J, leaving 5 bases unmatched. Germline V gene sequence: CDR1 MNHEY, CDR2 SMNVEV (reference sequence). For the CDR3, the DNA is TGTGCCAGCAGGATAGGGACTAGCGGGGGATACGAGCAGTACTTC. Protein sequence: CASRIGTSGGYEQYF.

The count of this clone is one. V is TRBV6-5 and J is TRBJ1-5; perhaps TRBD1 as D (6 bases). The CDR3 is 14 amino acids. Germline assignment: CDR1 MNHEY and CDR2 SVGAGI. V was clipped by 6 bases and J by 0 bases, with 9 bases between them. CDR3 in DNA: TGTGCCAGCAGCAGGACAGCTAGCAATCAGCCCCAGCATTTT. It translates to CASSRTASNQPQHF.

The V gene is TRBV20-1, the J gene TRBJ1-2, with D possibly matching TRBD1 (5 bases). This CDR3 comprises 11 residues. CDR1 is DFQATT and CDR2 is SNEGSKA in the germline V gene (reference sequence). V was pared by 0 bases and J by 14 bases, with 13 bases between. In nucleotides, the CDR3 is TGCAGTGCTAGAGAGGGGAGGGGCGAGACCTTC. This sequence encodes CSAREGRGETF.

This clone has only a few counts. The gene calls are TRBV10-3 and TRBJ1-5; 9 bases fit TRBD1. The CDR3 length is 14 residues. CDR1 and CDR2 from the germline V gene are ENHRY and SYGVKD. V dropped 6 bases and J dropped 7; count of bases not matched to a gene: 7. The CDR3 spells CAISEQGARQPQHF. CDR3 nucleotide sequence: TGTGCCATCAGCGAACAGGGGGCGAGACAGCCCCAGCATTTT.

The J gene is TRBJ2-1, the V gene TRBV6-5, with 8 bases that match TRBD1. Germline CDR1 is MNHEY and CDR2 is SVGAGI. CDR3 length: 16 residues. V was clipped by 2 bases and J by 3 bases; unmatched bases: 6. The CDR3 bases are TGTGCCAGCAGTTACGGCAGGGGGCATTACTACAATGAGCAGTTCTTC. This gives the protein CASSYGRGHYYNEQFF.

This CDR3 reads CASGPGTALGPQHF. In nucleotides, the CDR3 is TGTGCCAGCGGACCCGGGACAGCCTTGGGACCCCAGCATTTT. The chain couples TRBV6-5 to TRBJ1-5; the match to TRBD1 covers 7 bases. The CDR3 has 14 amino acids. V gave up 8 bases and J gave up 10 bases; unmatched junction bases: 14. Germline V gene lookup returns CDR1 MNHEY and CDR2 SVGAGI.